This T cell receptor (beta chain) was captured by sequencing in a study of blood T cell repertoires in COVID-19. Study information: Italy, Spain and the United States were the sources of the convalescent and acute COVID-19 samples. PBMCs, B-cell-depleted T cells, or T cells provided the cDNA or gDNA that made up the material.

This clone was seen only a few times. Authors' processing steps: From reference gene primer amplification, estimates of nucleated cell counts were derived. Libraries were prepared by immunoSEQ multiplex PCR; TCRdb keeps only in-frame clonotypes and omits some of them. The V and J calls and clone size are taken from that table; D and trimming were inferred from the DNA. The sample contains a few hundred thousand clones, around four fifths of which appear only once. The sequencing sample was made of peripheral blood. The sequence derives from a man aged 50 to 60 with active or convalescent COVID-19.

DNA of the CDR3: TGTGCCAGCAGGCCAGAGAACACTGAAGCTTTCTTT. It yields the protein CASRPENTEAFF. This chain connects TRBV12-3 or TRBV12-4 to TRBJ1-1; no reliable D call. The CDR3 spans 12 residues. V shed 6 bases and J shed 1 base, with 6 bases lying between them.